The 6 T cell receptor beta chains below were found in one sample sequenced in a study of blood T cell repertoires in COVID-19. Using immunoSEQ multiplex PCR, the repertoire was profiled, and TCRdb retains in-frame clones only, with some absent. In the table there are some 400,000 clones, over 75% of which are singletons. The sample taken for sequencing was PBMCs or T cells enriched from blood (not recorded which). The source is a man younger than 45 who had recovered from COVID-19.

The chain combines TRBV4-2 with TRBJ1-4, with TRBD1 matching 9 bases. J lost 8 bases, V lost 4 bases, and 5 bases had no gene match. This CDR3 comprises 14 residues. The germline V gene encodes CDR1 LGHNA and CDR2 YNFKEQ. The CDR3: CASSLGTGNEKLFF. For the CDR3, the DNA is TGTGCCAGCAGCCTCGGGACAGGGAACGAAAAACTGTTTTTT.

The CDR3 DNA reads TGTGCCAGCAGCAAGCCGTGGACACCTAACAATCAGCCCCAGCATTTT. The encoded protein is CASSKPWTPNNQPQHF. V is TRBV21-1 and J is TRBJ1-5; TRBD1 is the table's D call and was not checked against the DNA. TRBV21-1 is a recognized pseudogene. The CDR3 is 16 residues long.

The V call is TRBV10-2, the J call TRBJ1-1; D unclear. The CDR3 totals 12 residues. The germline V and J ends were trimmed by 5 bases and 4 bases, with 8 bases remaining between them. Germline lookup yields CDR1 WSHSY and CDR2 SAAADI. The CDR3 loop reads CASSPPGTEAFF. Here the CDR3 DNA reads TGCGCCAGCAGTCCCCCGGGCACTGAAGCTTTCTTT.

V is TRBV5-1 and J is TRBJ2-5, with TRBD1 identical over 7 bases. After removal of 3 bases from V and 1 base from J, the junction contained 15 bases not matched to a gene. CDR3 length: 18 residues. From germline, CDR1 is SGHRS and CDR2 YFSETQ. For the CDR3, the DNA is TGCGCCAGCAGCTCCCTAGGGGAAGGACAGGCCAGCCAAGAGACCCAGTACTTC. Amino acid sequence: CASSSLGEGQASQETQYF. The full variable domain, rest sourced from reference TRBV5-1 and TRBJ2-5, is KAGVTQTPRYLIKTRGQQVTLSCSPISGHRSVSWYQQTPGQGLQFLFEYFSETQRNKGNFPGRFSGRQFSNSRSEMNVSTLELGDSALYLCASSSLGEGQASQETQYFGPGTRLLVL.

The chain recombines TRBV6-5 with TRBJ2-1, with D perhaps matching TRBD1 (5 bases). Germline-derived CDR1 and CDR2 are MNHEY and SVGAGI. This CDR3 is 14 amino acids long. V gave up 4 bases and J gave up 2 bases, with 9 bases separating them. CDR3 DNA sequence: TGTGCCAGCAGTTTGAAGGGGCCCTACAATGAGCAGTTCTTC. It translates to CASSLKGPYNEQFF.

This rearrangement joins TRBV14 to TRBJ1-2, with D perhaps matching TRBD1 (5 bases). Germline V lookup: CDR1 SGHDN, CDR2 FVKESK. V lost 1 base and J lost 2, with 11 bases in between. This CDR3 is built from 15 residues. Written as DNA, the CDR3 is TGTGCCAGCAGCCAAGGCGGGGGAGGCAACTATGGCTACACCTTC. This translates into CASSQGGGGNYGYTF.